This T cell receptor (beta chain) comes out of a study of beta chain features in type 1 diabetes. There was one heparinised blood draw per donor, averaging roughly 100 mL. This CDR3 contains 13 residues. Trimming removed 1 base at V and 1 base at J, with 5 bases between. Germline values: CDR1 SGHNT, CDR2 YYREEE (reference sequence). Reverse transcribing all isolated RNA meant expressed TCRB transcripts were sequenced. Assay used: immunoSEQ multiplex PCR; TCRdb lists only in-frame clones, some missing. The sample shows around 140,000 clones, less than 10% of them seen only once. The sequence was collected from a woman aged 40 to 49 in good health. Sequencing was carried out using central memory CD4+ T cells from blood. The chain carries TRBV5-4 and TRBJ1-1, with D uncertain. The CDR3 spells CASSLTANTEAFF. DNA for the CDR3: TGTGCCAGCAGCTTGACAGCGAACACTGAAGCTTTCTTT.